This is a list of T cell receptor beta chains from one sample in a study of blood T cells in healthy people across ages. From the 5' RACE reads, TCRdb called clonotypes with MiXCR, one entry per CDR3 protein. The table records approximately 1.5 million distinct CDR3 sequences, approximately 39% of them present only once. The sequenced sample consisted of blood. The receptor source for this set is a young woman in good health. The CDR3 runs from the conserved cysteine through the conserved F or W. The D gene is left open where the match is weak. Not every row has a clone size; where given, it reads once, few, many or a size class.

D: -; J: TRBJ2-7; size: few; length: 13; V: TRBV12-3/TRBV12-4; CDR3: CASSLLLYNEQYF; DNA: TGTGCCAGCAGTTTGTTGCTTTACAATGAGCAGTACTTC
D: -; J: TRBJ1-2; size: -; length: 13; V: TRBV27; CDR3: CATGTGIIEGDTF; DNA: TGTGCCACCGGGACCGGGATAATAGAGGGCGACACCTTC
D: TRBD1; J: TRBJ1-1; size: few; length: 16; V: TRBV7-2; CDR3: CASSPPMWGDREKAFF; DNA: TGTGCCAGCAGCCCCCCCATGTGGGGGGACAGGGAAAAAGCTTTCTTT
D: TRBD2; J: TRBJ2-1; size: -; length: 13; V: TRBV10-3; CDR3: CAVWNSGTEEQFF; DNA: TGTGCCGTCTGGAATAGCGGGACGGAAGAGCAGTTCTTC
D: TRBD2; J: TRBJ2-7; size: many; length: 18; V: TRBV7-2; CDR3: CASSLAPSSGRVYYEQYF; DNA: TGTGCCAGCAGCTTAGCCCCTTCTAGCGGGAGGGTATACTACGAGCAGTACTTC
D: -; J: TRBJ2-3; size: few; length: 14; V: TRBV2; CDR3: CASRILAITDTQYF; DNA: TGTGCCAGCAGGATACTAGCTATCACAGATACGCAGTATTTT
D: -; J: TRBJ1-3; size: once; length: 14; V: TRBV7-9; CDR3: CASSSGPRLNTIYF; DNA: TGTGCCAGCAGCTCAGGTCCGCGCCTAAACACCATATATTTT
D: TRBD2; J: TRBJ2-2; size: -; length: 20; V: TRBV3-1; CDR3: CASSQGTSGRAVERTGELFF; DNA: TGTGCCAGCAGCCAAGGGACTAGCGGGAGGGCCGTCGAACGCACCGGGGAGCTGTTTTTT
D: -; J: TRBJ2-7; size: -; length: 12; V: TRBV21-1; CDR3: CASSKGAYEQYF; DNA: TGTGCCAGCAGCAAAGGGGCCTACGAGCAGTACTTC
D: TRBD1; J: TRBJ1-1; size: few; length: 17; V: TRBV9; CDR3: CASSSRTGGVRWTEAFF; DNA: TGTGCCAGCAGCTCTCGGACAGGGGGCGTCCGGTGGACTGAAGCTTTCTTT
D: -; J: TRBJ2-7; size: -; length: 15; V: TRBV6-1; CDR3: CASSFPGRGTYEQYF; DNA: TGTGCCAGCAGTTTTCCGGGACGGGGAACGTACGAGCAGTACTTC
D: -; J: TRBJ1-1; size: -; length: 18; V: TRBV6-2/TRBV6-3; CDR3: CASSYSMVGYRLNTEAFF; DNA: TGTGCCAGCAGTTACTCGATGGTGGGGTATCGACTGAACACTGAAGCTTTCTTT
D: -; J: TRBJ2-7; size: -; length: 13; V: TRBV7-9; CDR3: CASSLVSANQQYF; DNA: TGTGCCAGCAGCTTAGTGTCGGCCAATCAGCAGTACTTC
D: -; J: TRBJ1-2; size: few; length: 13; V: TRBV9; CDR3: CASSPPGDYGYTF; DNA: TGTGCCAGCAGTCCCCCGGGAGACTATGGCTACACCTTC